The 27 T cell receptor beta chains presented below share a single source sample, sequenced in a study of shared clonotypes between healthy human individuals. Sequenced by immunoSEQ multiplex PCR; TCRdb stores in-frame clones only, minus some. This table has 1.4 million or so clones, 98% appearing once. The sample was naive CD4+ T cells sorted from blood. Subset defined: CD45RA+ positively selected. Receptors originate from a man aged 25-45 years in good health.

The chain has TRBV5-1 and TRBJ2-1; D gene uncertain. This CDR3 spans 15 amino acids. Trimming removed 4 bases at V and 7 bases at J, with 18 bases between. From germline, CDR1 is SGHRS and CDR2 YFSETQ. CDR3 DNA: TGCGCCAGCAGCCCATCGCTTGGGGAAGCTAATGAGCAGTTCTTC. It codes for CASSPSLGEANEQFF.

V and J are TRBV29-1 and TRBJ2-1; 7 bases agree with TRBD1. J was trimmed by 4 bases and V by 6 bases; bases with no gene match: 9. The length of the CDR3 is 14 residues. Germline CDR1 reads SQVTM; CDR2 reads ANQGSEA. The CDR3 is CSVSAGTAYNEQFF. CDR3 bases: TGCAGCGTCTCCGCCGGGACAGCGTACAATGAGCAGTTCTTC.

The rearrangement joins TRBV15 to TRBJ2-5, with D uncertain. V was trimmed by 0 bases and J by 2 bases, leaving 7 bases between them. Per the germline V gene, CDR1 is LNHNV and CDR2 is YYDKDF (reference sequence). The CDR3 has 14 residues. The CDR3, as DNA: TGTGCCACCAGCAGAGATTCCACTCAAGAGACCCAGTACTTC. This translates into CATSRDSTQETQYF. The variable domain in full, completed from reference TRBV15 and TRBJ2-5, reads DAMVIQNPRYQVTQFGKPVTLSCSQTLNHNVMYWYQQKSSQAPKLLFHYYDKDFNNEADTPDNFQSRRPNTSFCFLDIRSPGLGDTAMYLCATSRDSTQETQYFGPGTRLLVL.

This sequence joins TRBV18 and TRBJ2-1; tentative D call: TRBD1 (5 bases). The CDR3 length is 15 residues. CDR1 is KGHSH, CDR2 LQKENI, per germline. The V gene lost 6 bases and the J gene lost 4 bases, with 16 bases spanning the gap. The CDR3 reads CASSIRGMNYNEQFF. DNA for the CDR3: TGTGCCAGCTCCATTAGGGGAATGAATTACAATGAGCAGTTCTTC.

The V call is TRBV19, the J call TRBJ1-4, with unresolved D. CDR3 length: 15 residues. Germline V lookup: CDR1 LNHDA, CDR2 SQIVND (reference sequence). Trimming shortened V by 5 bases and J by 3 bases, and 13 bases separated the two germline ends. The CDR3 loop is CASSVGRRPNEKLFF. CDR3 in DNA: TGTGCCAGTAGTGTGGGCAGGCGGCCTAATGAAAAACTGTTTTTT. Looking up the rest from reference TRBV19 and TRBJ1-4 gives the full variable domain: DGGITQSPKYLFRKEGQNVTLSCEQNLNHDAMYWYRQDPGQGLRLIYYSQIVNDFQKGDIAEGYSVSREKKESFPLTVTSAQKNPTAFYLCASSVGRRPNEKLFFGSGTQLSVL.

The chain carries TRBV5-4 and TRBJ2-7; 8 nucleotides match TRBD1. The J segment lost 5 bases and the V segment lost 0 bases, leaving 10 bases of the junction unmatched. This CDR3 is 16 amino acids long. The germline V gene has CDR1 SGHNT and CDR2 YYREEE (reference sequence). CDR3 amino acids: CASSLGQGSPIHEQYF. CDR3 sequence (DNA): TGTGCCAGCAGCTTGGGACAGGGGTCTCCCATTCACGAGCAGTACTTC.

V and J are TRBV10-3 and TRBJ1-2; D might be TRBD1 (5 bases). The germline V gene encodes CDR1 ENHRY and CDR2 SYGVKD. This CDR3 comprises 13 residues. V lost 11 bases and J lost 3, with 16 bases in between. The CDR3 DNA follows: TGTGCCTCCACCGAACGGGGGTACTATGGCTACACCTTC. Translated, it gives CASTERGYYGYTF.

The genes are TRBV18 and TRBJ1-4; 9 bases fit TRBD1. This CDR3 contains 16 residues. The V segment lost 4 bases and the J segment 3 bases; nucleotides outside the gene matches: 6. CDR1 is KGHSH and CDR2 is LQKENI in the germline V gene. As DNA, the CDR3 is TGTGCCAGCTCACTAAGGACAGGGGAGGCTAATGAAAAACTGTTTTTT. This codes for CASSLRTGEANEKLFF.

This chain connects TRBV2 to TRBJ2-3; D might be TRBD1 (6 bases). V was shortened by 5 bases and J by 1 base, with 13 bases between the two germline ends. The V gene's germline CDR1 is SNHLY and CDR2 FYNNEI. The CDR3 totals 15 residues. The CDR3 bases are TGTGCCAGCAGTAAAACAGGGACGGGCACAGATACGCAGTATTTT. This sequence encodes CASSKTGTGTDTQYF. The entire variable domain, with the rest obtained from reference TRBV2 and TRBJ2-3, is as follows: EPEVTQTPSHQVTQMGQEVILRCVPISNHLYFYWYRQILGQKVEFLVSFYNNEISEKSEIFDDQFSVERPDGSNFTLKIRSTKLEDSAMYFCASSKTGTGTDTQYFGPGTRLTVL.

This clone was detected once. The chain links TRBV7-2 to TRBJ2-1; D unresolved. Germline CDR1 reads SGHTA; CDR2 reads FQGNSA. This CDR3 contains 14 residues. The V and J ends lost 1 base and 5 bases respectively, with 9 bases between them. CDR3 loop: CASSLDPGDNEQFF. In DNA form, the CDR3 reads TGTGCCAGCAGCTTAGATCCTGGCGACAATGAGCAGTTCTTC.

The chain links TRBV7-9 to TRBJ2-3; unclear D gene. Germline lookup yields CDR1 SEHNR and CDR2 FQNEAQ (reference sequence). V shed 2 bases and J shed 0 bases, with 3 bases lying between them. The CDR3 spans 13 residues. Here the CDR3 reads CASSLPSTDTQYF. In nucleotides, the CDR3 is TGTGCCAGCAGCTTACCTAGCACAGATACGCAGTATTTT.

The V call is TRBV28, the J call TRBJ1-5, with unresolved D. The CDR3 sequence is 14 residues long. V shed 4 bases and J shed 6 bases, with 13 bases lying between them. Looked up from germline, CDR1 is MDHEN and CDR2 is SYDVKM. The DNA of the CDR3 is TGTGCCAGCAGTTCGCACCCTCCCACTCAGCCCCAGCATTTT. Amino acids: CASSSHPPTQPQHF.

V and J are TRBV11-2 and TRBJ2-1; D is possibly TRBD2 (6 bases). Germline lookup yields CDR1 SGHAT and CDR2 FQNNGV. The CDR3 runs 19 residues. Trimming took 5 bases from V and 2 from J, leaving 25 bases between them. CDR3 in DNA: TGTGCCAGCAGCCAATATAATAGATGGTTAGCGGCGACCTACAATGAGCAGTTCTTC. Translation: CASSQYNRWLAATYNEQFF.

About this clone itself: The same CDR3 also results from other DNA sequences found in this sample. The V gene is TRBV29-1, the J gene TRBJ1-1; TRBD1 is a possible D gene (5 bases). The germline V gene encodes CDR1 SQVTM and CDR2 ANQGSEA. The CDR3 length is 10 residues. The V gene lost 2 bases and the J gene lost 8 bases, with 6 bases spanning the gap. The CDR3: CSVEWTEAFF. CDR3 nucleotides: TGCAGCGTTGAATGGACAGAAGCTTTCTTT.

CDR3 loop: CASRRGDTQYF. The CDR3, as DNA: TGTGCCAGCAGGAGGGGGGATACGCAGTATTTT. The V call is TRBV11-1, the J call TRBJ2-3, with D maybe TRBD1 (6 bases). The V end was cut by 6 bases, the J end by 6 bases, with 7 bases between. The V gene's germline CDR1 is SGHAT and CDR2 FQDESV (reference sequence). This CDR3 has 11 amino acids.

The chain has TRBV19 and TRBJ2-1; the D is unclear. Trimming stripped 3 bases from V and 7 bases from J, with 7 bases between. Germline CDR1 LNHDA, CDR2 SQIVND (reference sequence). The CDR3 length is 12 residues. The CDR3 DNA reads as TGTGCCAGTAGTATCGAGACTAATGAGCAGTTCTTC. Protein: CASSIETNEQFF.

This clone appeared once. The chain employs TRBV7-4 and TRBJ2-7, with 8 bases aligning to TRBD1. The CDR3 consists of 14 residues. The germline gives CDR1 SGHVT, CDR2 SQSDAQ. V lost 5 bases, J lost 6 bases, and 9 bases stayed unmatched. The CDR3 DNA sequence: TGTGCCAGCAGCGCCTGGACAGGGCGTTTCGAGCAGTACTTC. This translates into CASSAWTGRFEQYF.

This clone was observed once. The chain uses TRBV19 and TRBJ2-3, with D possibly being TRBD2 (6 bases). This CDR3 region has 13 residues. V was pared by 9 bases and J by 0 bases, with 10 bases between. Germline V gene sequence: CDR1 LNHDA, CDR2 SQIVND (reference sequence). CDR3: CASRETSTDTQYF. CDR3 DNA: TGTGCCAGCCGGGAGACAAGCACAGATACGCAGTATTTT. Supplemented by reference TRBV19 and TRBJ2-3, the full variable domain reads DGGITQSPKYLFRKEGQNVTLSCEQNLNHDAMYWYRQDPGQGLRLIYYSQIVNDFQKGDIAEGYSVSREKKESFPLTVTSAQKNPTAFYLCASRETSTDTQYFGPGTRLTVL.

Comment on this clone: Different DNA sequences within this sample yield the same CDR3. The rearrangement links TRBV9 to TRBJ2-7, with D tentatively TRBD2 (5 bases). CDR1 SGDLS and CDR2 YYNGEE come from the germline V gene. V was clipped by 0 bases and J by 3 bases, with 10 bases between them. This CDR3 contains 14 residues. DNA for the CDR3: TGTGCCAGCAGCGTAGGGGGAGCCGGCTACGAGCAGTACTTC. Encoded protein: CASSVGGAGYEQYF.

The chain couples TRBV5-6 to TRBJ1-1, with unresolved D. Per germline, CDR1 SGHDT and CDR2 YYEEEE. Trimming took off 2 bases at V and 0 bases at J, with 8 bases between the two ends. The CDR3 consists of 14 residues. The CDR3 protein is CASSFVDLNTEAFF. The CDR3 DNA follows: TGTGCCAGCAGCTTCGTGGACCTGAACACTGAAGCTTTCTTT.

This chain connects TRBV29-1 to TRBJ2-1, with 11 positions matching TRBD2. This CDR3 comprises 17 residues. V was pared by 3 bases and J by 3 bases, with 10 bases of the junction left unmatched. Germline V gene sequence: CDR1 SQVTM, CDR2 ANQGSEA. CDR3: CSVDGLAGGPLYNEQFF. The CDR3, as DNA: TGCAGCGTTGACGGGTTAGCGGGAGGGCCCCTCTACAATGAGCAGTTCTTC.

The rearrangement joins TRBV7-8 to TRBJ1-2, with 7 bases fitting TRBD1. Germline values: CDR1 SGHVS, CDR2 FQNEAQ. The CDR3 is 15 amino acids. With 3 bases clipped from V and 3 bases from J, the junction kept 7 bases outside the gene matches. CDR3: CASSLTTGRDYGYTF. In DNA, the CDR3 is TGTGCCAGCAGCTTGACGACAGGGAGGGACTATGGCTACACCTTC.

The rearrangement links TRBV6-6 to TRBJ2-1; D is uncertain. The germline V and J ends were trimmed by 4 bases and 8 bases, with 12 bases remaining between them. This CDR3 is built from 13 residues. Looked up from germline, CDR1 is MNHNY and CDR2 is SVGAGI (reference sequence). In nucleotides, the CDR3 is TGTGCCAGCAGTTTTTGGAGCGACGATGAGCAGTTCTTC. Protein product: CASSFWSDDEQFF.

The chain uses TRBV9 and TRBJ2-7; 9 nucleotides align to TRBD1. Trimming took 4 bases from V and 1 from J; bases not matched to a gene: 9. Germline V gene data show CDR1 as SGDLS and CDR2 as YYNGEE. This CDR3 has 16 amino acids. The chain's CDR3 is CASSPGPGQGSYEQYF. The CDR3 coding sequence is TGTGCCAGCAGCCCAGGACCAGGACAGGGGTCCTACGAGCAGTACTTC. The whole variable domain, filled in from reference TRBV9 and TRBJ2-7, reads DSGVTQTPKHLITATGQRVTLRCSPRSGDLSVYWYQQSLDQGLQFLIQYYNGEERAKGNILERFSAQQFPDLHSELNLSSLELGDSALYFCASSPGPGQGSYEQYFGPGTRLTVT.

This clone was picked up one time. The junction does not match germline at one end; this may be a read error. The rearrangement joins TRBV28 to TRBJ2-1, with 8 bases lining up with TRBD2. In germline, CDR1 is MDHEN, CDR2 SYDVKM. CDR3 size: 13 residues. Written as DNA, the CDR3 is TGTGCCAGCAGTCCAACCCCCGGGACTAGGGTCCTCTTC. Residues: CASSPTPGTRVLF.

This sequence joins TRBV7-2 and TRBJ2-7, with 7 bases that match TRBD1. The CDR3 sequence is 17 residues long. The V and J ends lost 0 bases and 0 bases, in that order; junction bases with no gene match: 8. Looked up from germline, CDR1 is SGHTA and CDR2 is FQGNSA. The CDR3 spells CASSLAGTGVPSYEQYF. The CDR3 DNA sequence: TGTGCCAGCAGCTTAGCTGGCACAGGGGTTCCCTCCTACGAGCAGTACTTC.

This chain connects TRBV5-1 to TRBJ2-3; TRBD1 matches 9 bases. The CDR3 is 15 amino acids. CDR1 is SGHRS and CDR2 is YFSETQ in the germline V gene. V was clipped by 3 bases and J by 0 bases; unmatched bases: 2. As DNA, the CDR3 is TGCGCCAGCAGCTCCGACAGGGGGAGCACAGATACGCAGTATTTT. Protein product: CASSSDRGSTDTQYF.